Listed below are T cell receptor beta chains from one sample, sequenced in a study of blood T cell repertoires in COVID-19. Measured with immunoSEQ multiplex PCR; TCRdb has only the in-frame clones, and not every one. Here the sample spans about 82,000 clones, about 78% being singletons. Sequencing was carried out using peripheral blood. The receptors originated from a man between 60 and 75 years old with COVID-19, enrolled during active disease. Both conserved end residues are part of each CDR3. D genes are given only for firm matches. Only some rows state a clone size, as once, few, many or a class for expanded clones.

. | . | TRBJ1-4 | TRBV14 | TGTGCCAGCAGCCAGAGATTAGCAACTAATGAAAAACTGTTTTTT | CASSQRLATNEKLFF
. | . | TRBJ2-2 | TRBV6-5 | TGTGCCAGCAGGCGGGACAGATCCACCGGGGAGCTGTTTTTT | CASRRDRSTGELFF
. | . | TRBJ1-5 | TRBV5-6 | TGTGCCAGCAGCTCACAGGGTGGACAGCCCCAGCATTTT | CASSSQGGQPQHF
. | . | TRBJ1-3 | TRBV27 | TGTGCCAGCAGTCCCCTCGGGGGGGTGGGTGGAAACACCATATATTTT | CASSPLGGVGGNTIYF
. | . | TRBJ2-7 | TRBV21-1 | TGTGCCAGCAGCACATCCCGGGACAGGGGGCCCAACGAGCAGTACTTC | CASSTSRDRGPNEQYF
TRBD2 | . | TRBJ2-1 | TRBV24-1 | TGTGCCACCAGCGGAGGGACTAGCGGGATGCAAGCCTACAATGAGCAGTTCTTC | CATSGGTSGMQAYNEQFF
. | few | TRBJ2-7 | TRBV2 | TGTGCCAGCAAGAGGGACTCCCCCAACGAGCAGTACTTC | CASKRDSPNEQYF
. | . | TRBJ1-5 | TRBV7-6 | TGTGCCAGCAGCTTAGGGGGGGGAGAACAGCCCCAGCATTTT | CASSLGGGEQPQHF
TRBD2 | . | TRBJ2-7 | TRBV6-2/TRBV6-3 | TGTGCCAGCAGTTACGCCGGGACTAGCGCCTACGAGCAGTACTTC | CASSYAGTSAYEQYF
TRBD1 | . | TRBJ1-1 | TRBV19 | TGTGCCAGTAGTCCCACCGGGACAGGGGGCCTTTCTGAAGCTTTCTTT | CASSPTGTGGLSEAFF
. | . | TRBJ2-5 | TRBV18 | TGTGCCAGCTCACCACCTAGTACAGGGTCTAGGGAGACCCAGTACTTC | CASSPPSTGSRETQYF
TRBD1 | once | TRBJ2-2 | TRBV10-3 | TGTGCCATCAGTACAGGGGTATCAACCGGGGAGCTGTTTTTT | CAISTGVSTGELFF
TRBD1 | . | TRBJ1-5 | TRBV6-1 | TGTGCCAGCAGTGAGGGCCTTTCGGGACAGCGCAATCAGCCCCAGCATTTT | CASSEGLSGQRNQPQHF
TRBD2 | . | TRBJ2-6 | TRBV5-1 | TGCGCCAGCAGCCAGCGGACTAGCGGGGGAGAGTCTGGGGCCAACGTCCTGACTTTC | CASSQRTSGGESGANVLTF
TRBD2 | . | TRBJ2-2 | TRBV5-1 | TGCGCCAGCAGCTCCGCTGATCCCAAGGGACTAGTGAGCACCGGGGAGCTGTTTTTT | CASSSADPKGLVSTGELFF
TRBD1 | . | TRBJ1-2 | TRBV11-2 | TGTGCCAGCAGCCCGTCCAGGGGGAGTGGCTACACCTTC | CASSPSRGSGYTF
TRBD2 | . | TRBJ2-7 | TRBV4-1 | TGCGCCAGCAGCCAAGAGCCTGGGACTAGCGCGTCCTACGAGCAGTACTTC | CASSQEPGTSASYEQYF
TRBD1 | few | TRBJ2-1 | TRBV29-1 | TGCAGCGTTGAAGAAGGGGGCACCTACAATGAGCAGTTCTTC | CSVEEGGTYNEQFF
TRBD2 | few | TRBJ2-5 | TRBV4-2 | TGTGCCAGCAGCCAAGATCTGGCTAGCGGGGAGGAGACCCAGTACTTC | CASSQDLASGEETQYF
. | once | TRBJ2-1 | TRBV9 | TGTGCCAGCAGCTCTCGAGTTGGGGGGTCGGGTGAGCAGTTCTTC | CASSSRVGGSGEQFF
. | . | TRBJ2-5 | TRBV9 | TGTGCCAGCAGTGACCTGACAGGCCAAGAGACCCAGTACTTC | CASSDLTGQETQYF
. | . | TRBJ1-1 | TRBV14 | TGTGCCAGCAGCCTCGCGCCGGGGGGGAACACTGAAGCTTTCTTT | CASSLAPGGNTEAFF
. | . | TRBJ2-1 | TRBV7-2 | TGTGCCAGCAGCTTAGCGGCAGGCTCCTACAATGAGCAGTTCTTC | CASSLAAGSYNEQFF
TRBD2 | . | TRBJ2-7 | TRBV7-8 | TGTGCCAGCAGCCCTCTAGCGGGGGGGTCCTACGAGCAGTACTTC | CASSPLAGGSYEQYF
. | . | TRBJ2-3 | TRBV6-6 | TGTGCCAGCACCCCCGGGACGGGAGTCATTACAGATACGCAGTATTTT | CASTPGTGVITDTQYF
. | once | TRBJ1-6 | TRBV2 | TGTGCCAGCTCTAGGAGGATCTCGGTTGGAAATTCACCCCTCCACTTT | CASSRRISVGNSPLHF
. | few | TRBJ2-1 | TRBV5-6 | TGTGCCAGCAGCTCTCAGGGTTGGGAGCAGTTCTTC | CASSSQGWEQFF
. | . | TRBJ1-5 | TRBV19 | TGTGCCAGTAGTGGGCAGGTTTTCCGCAATCAGCCCCAGCATTTT | CASSGQVFRNQPQHF
TRBD2 | . | TRBJ2-5 | TRBV25-1 | TGTGCCAGCAGTGAACACGCGGGAGAAGAGACCCAGTACTTC | CASSEHAGEETQYF
TRBD1 | . | TRBJ2-5 | TRBV15 | TGTGCCACCAGCGCCAGGACAGGGTTGGAGACCCAGTACTTC | CATSARTGLETQYF
TRBD1 | . | TRBJ1-2 | TRBV6-6 | TGTGCCAGCAGTTACACAGGGGAAGGCTATGGCTACACCTTC | CASSYTGEGYGYTF
TRBD2 | . | TRBJ2-5 | TRBV9 | TGTGCCAGCAGCGTAGGTCGTAGCGGGGGGGTAAGGGAGACCCAGTACTTC | CASSVGRSGGVRETQYF
. | . | TRBJ2-2 | TRBV7-9 | TGTGCCAGCAGCGGGACTCAACGCCTCAACACCGGGGAGCTGTTTTTT | CASSGTQRLNTGELFF
. | . | TRBJ2-3 | TRBV10-3 | TGTGCCATCAGCCAAACCGGAGCAGATACGCAGTATTTT | CAISQTGADTQYF
. | . | TRBJ2-1 | TRBV3-1/TRBV3-2 | TGTGCCAGCAGCCAAGATCTGCGTACAGGGAAGGGGAAATGGAATGAGCAGTTCTTC | CASSQDLRTGKGKWNEQFF
. | . | TRBJ2-7 | TRBV29-1 | TGCAGCGTGTATTCTACCGGACAGAAGAATTTCTACGAGCAGTACTTC | CSVYSTGQKNFYEQYF
. | . | TRBJ1-5 | TRBV19 | TGTGCCAGTAGTATCACAGAGAATCAGCCCCAGCATTTT | CASSITENQPQHF
. | . | TRBJ2-5 | TRBV9 | TGTGCCAGCAGCACTCAAGAGACCCAGTACTTC | CASSTQETQYF
TRBD1 | . | TRBJ2-7 | TRBV9 | TGTGCCAGCAGCGTAGCAGAGACAGGGGTCGAGCAGTACTTC | CASSVAETGVEQYF
. | . | TRBJ1-3 | TRBV5-1 | TGCGCCAGCAGCTTGAGAGGCTCCCGAAGCTCTGGAAACACCATATATTTT | CASSLRGSRSSGNTIYF
. | . | TRBJ1-4 | TRBV25-1 | TGTGCCAGCAGTGATGTGGGGACAAAATTTCTTGATGAAAAACTGTTTTTT | CASSDVGTKFLDEKLFF
. | . | TRBJ1-2 | TRBV12-5 | TGTGCCTCTACCAATCAGGGGTACTATGGCTACACCTTC | CASTNQGYYGYTF
. | few | TRBJ2-3 | TRBV12-3/TRBV12-4 | TGTGCCAGCAGTTCTCGGGGAGATACGCAGTATTTT | CASSSRGDTQYF
. | . | TRBJ2-7 | TRBV21-1 | TGTGCCAGCAGCAAAGTTCCTCTGACGACGGGACAGGGGAACGAGCAGTACTTC | CASSKVPLTTGQGNEQYF
. | . | TRBJ1-1 | TRBV18 | TGTGCCAGCTCACCAGTGGCGGAGAAAAACACTGAAGCTTTCTTT | CASSPVAEKNTEAFF
TRBD1 | . | TRBJ2-7 | TRBV5-6 | TGTGCCAGCAGCTTGGCCCTCGACAGGGGTCCGGACGAGCAGTACTTC | CASSLALDRGPDEQYF
TRBD1 | once | TRBJ2-2 | TRBV19 | TGTGCCAGCACTAAGGACAGGGCGAACACCGGGGAGCTGTTTTTT | CASTKDRANTGELFF
TRBD1 | . | TRBJ1-3 | TRBV4-2 | TGTGCCAGCAGCCTTCTGACAGGGGCCGTTGGAAACACCATATATTTT | CASSLLTGAVGNTIYF
TRBD1 | . | TRBJ1-1 | TRBV18 | TGTGCCAGCTCAGTCGACAGGGGTTTTACTGAAGCTTTCTTT | CASSVDRGFTEAFF
TRBD2 | . | TRBJ2-3 | TRBV29-1 | TGCAGCGTGGGGACTAGCGAAACGCAGTATTTT | CSVGTSETQYF
. | . | TRBJ1-2 | TRBV9 | TGTGCCAGCAGCGTTGGAGGGGAGGGCTACACCTTC | CASSVGGEGYTF
. | . | TRBJ2-7 | TRBV6-5 | TGTGCCAGCAGTTACTCTCTCGGGTCGAACGAGCAGTACTTC | CASSYSLGSNEQYF